This T cell receptor (beta chain) was captured by sequencing in a study of T cell responses to AZD1222 COVID-19 vaccine. Study conclusions and caveats: Dominant CD4 TCR responses targeted spike regions 160-218 and 743-854. The donor cohort was predominantly white British with a female majority, and clonal diversity may have been underestimated. Within unmutated variant regions lay the reported targets of nearly half of spike-specific TCRs. Among AZD1222 vaccinees, only 5 or 6 were seropositive at baseline.

In the case of this clone: The target antigen is unknown.

The CDR3 consists of 16 residues. V dropped 0 bases and J dropped 0 bases, with 9 bases sitting between them. The V gene's germline CDR1 is SEHNR and CDR2 FQNEAQ (reference sequence). Sequenced by immunoSEQ multiplex PCR; TCRdb stores in-frame clones only, minus some. The sample lists about 150,000 clones, 90% to 95% seen once, with roughly 4.7% in the top ten. The origin of this receptor is an adult in good health. The sequenced sample was peripheral blood, obtained on day 0 of AZD1222 vaccination. The V call is TRBV7-9, the J call TRBJ1-3, with no clear D. DNA for the CDR3: TGTGCCAGCAGCTTAGCGAGGGCCTCCTCTGGAAACACCATATATTTT. Residues: CASSLARASSGNTIYF. Combining the CDR3 with reference TRBV7-9 and TRBJ1-3 gives the whole variable domain DTGVSQNPRHKITKRGQNVTFRCDPISEHNRLYWYRQTLGQGPEFLTYFQNEAQLEKSRLLSDRFSAERPKGSFSTLEIQRTEQGDSAMYLCASSLARASSGNTIYFGEGSWLTVV.